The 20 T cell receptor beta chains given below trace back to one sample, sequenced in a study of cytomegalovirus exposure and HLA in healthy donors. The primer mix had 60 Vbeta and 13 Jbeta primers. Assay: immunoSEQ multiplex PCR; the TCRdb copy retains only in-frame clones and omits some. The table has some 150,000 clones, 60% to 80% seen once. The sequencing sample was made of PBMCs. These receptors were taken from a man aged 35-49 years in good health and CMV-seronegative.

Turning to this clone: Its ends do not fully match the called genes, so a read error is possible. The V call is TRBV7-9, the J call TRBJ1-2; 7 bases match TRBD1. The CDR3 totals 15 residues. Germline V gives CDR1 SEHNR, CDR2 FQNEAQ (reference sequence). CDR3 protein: CSSSPQGPIQYGYTF. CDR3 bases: TGTTCCAGCAGCCCACAGGGGCCCATCCAATATGGCTACACCTTC.

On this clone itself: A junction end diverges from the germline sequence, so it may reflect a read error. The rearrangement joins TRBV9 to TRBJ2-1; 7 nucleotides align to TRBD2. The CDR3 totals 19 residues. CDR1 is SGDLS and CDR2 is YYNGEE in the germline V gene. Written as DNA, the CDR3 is TGTGCCAGCAGCGCCAGGACTAGATTGGGACTAAGCTCCTACAATGAGCAGCTCTTC. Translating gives CASSARTRLGLSSYNEQLF.

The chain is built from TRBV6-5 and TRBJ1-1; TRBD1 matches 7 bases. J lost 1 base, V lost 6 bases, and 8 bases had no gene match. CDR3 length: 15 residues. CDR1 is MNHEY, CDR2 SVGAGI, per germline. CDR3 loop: CASSSTGQKNTEAFF. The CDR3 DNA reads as TGTGCCAGCAGCTCGACGGGACAGAAGAACACTGAAGCTTTCTTT.

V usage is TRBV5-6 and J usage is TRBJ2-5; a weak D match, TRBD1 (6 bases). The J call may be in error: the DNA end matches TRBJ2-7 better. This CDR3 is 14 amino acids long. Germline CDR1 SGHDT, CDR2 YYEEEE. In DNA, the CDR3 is TGTGCCAGCAGCTTGGACAGGGTGTCCTACGAGCAGTACTTC. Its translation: CASSLDRVSYEQYF.

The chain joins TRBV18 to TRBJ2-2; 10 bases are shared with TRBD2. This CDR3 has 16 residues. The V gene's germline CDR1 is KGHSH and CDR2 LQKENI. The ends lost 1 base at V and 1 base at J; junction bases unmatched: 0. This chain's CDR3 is CASSPRLAGNTGELFF. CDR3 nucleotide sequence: TGTGCCAGCTCACCACGACTAGCGGGGAACACCGGGGAGCTGTTTTTT.

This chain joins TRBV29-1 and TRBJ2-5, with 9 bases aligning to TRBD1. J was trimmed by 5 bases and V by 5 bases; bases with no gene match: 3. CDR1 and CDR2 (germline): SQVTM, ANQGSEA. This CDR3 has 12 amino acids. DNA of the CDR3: TGCAGCGTTACAGGGGGCACGGAGACCCAGTACTTC. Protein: CSVTGGTETQYF.

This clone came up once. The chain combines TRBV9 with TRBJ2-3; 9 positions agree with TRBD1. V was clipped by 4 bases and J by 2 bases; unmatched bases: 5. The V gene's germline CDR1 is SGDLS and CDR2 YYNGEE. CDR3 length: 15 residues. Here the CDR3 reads CASSPTGGATDTQYF. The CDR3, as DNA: TGTGCCAGCAGCCCTACAGGGGGCGCCACAGATACGCAGTATTTT.

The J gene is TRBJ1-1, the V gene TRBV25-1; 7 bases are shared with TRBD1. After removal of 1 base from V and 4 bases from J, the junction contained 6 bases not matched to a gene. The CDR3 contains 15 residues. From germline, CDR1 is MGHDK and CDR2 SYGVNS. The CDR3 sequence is CASSELTGLFTEAFF. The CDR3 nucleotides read TGTGCCAGCAGTGAATTGACAGGGCTGTTCACTGAAGCTTTCTTT.

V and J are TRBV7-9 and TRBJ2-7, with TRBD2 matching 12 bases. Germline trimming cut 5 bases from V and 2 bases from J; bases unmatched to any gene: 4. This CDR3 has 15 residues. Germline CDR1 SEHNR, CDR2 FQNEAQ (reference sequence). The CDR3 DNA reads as TGTGCCAGCAGCCACCGACTAGCGGGGGCCTACGAGCAGTACTTC. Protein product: CASSHRLAGAYEQYF.

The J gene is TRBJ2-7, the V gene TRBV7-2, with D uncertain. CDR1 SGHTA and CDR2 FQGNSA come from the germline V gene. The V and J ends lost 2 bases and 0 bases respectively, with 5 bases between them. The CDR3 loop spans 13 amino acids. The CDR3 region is CASSLSVSYEQYF. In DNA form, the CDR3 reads TGTGCCAGCAGCTTATCGGTCTCCTACGAGCAGTACTTC.

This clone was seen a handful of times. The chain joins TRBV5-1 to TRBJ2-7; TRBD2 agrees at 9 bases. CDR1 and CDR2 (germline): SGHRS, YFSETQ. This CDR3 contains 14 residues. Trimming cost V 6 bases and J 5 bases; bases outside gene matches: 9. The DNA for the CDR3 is TGCGCCAGCATGGCGGGGGGGTCAAGCGACGAGCAGTACTTC. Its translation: CASMAGGSSDEQYF.

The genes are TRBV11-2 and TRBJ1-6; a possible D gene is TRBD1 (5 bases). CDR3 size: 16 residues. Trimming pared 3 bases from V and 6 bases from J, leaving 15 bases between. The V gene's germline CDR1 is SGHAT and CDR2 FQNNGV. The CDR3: CASSFGGMVPNSPLHF. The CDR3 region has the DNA TGTGCCAGCAGCTTCGGGGGGATGGTTCCTAATTCACCCCTCCACTTT.

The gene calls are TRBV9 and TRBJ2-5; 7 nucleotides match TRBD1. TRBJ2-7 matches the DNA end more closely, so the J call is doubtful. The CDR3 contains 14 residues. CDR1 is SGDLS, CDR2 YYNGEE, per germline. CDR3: CASSVGDSGYEQYF. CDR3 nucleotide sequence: TGTGCCAGCAGCGTGGGGGACAGCGGCTACGAGCAGTACTTC.

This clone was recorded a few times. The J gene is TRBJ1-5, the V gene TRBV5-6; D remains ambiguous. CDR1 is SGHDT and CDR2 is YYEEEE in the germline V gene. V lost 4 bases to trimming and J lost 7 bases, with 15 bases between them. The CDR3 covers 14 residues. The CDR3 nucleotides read TGTGCCAGCAGCGATGGACTGGAGAGGCAGCCCCAGCATTTT. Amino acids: CASSDGLERQPQHF.

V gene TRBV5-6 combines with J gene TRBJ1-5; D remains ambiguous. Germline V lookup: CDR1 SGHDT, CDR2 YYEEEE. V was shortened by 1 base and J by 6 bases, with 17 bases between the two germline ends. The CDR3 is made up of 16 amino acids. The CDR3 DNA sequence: TGTGCCAGCAGCTTGTGGGCCTCAGGATCTGCTCAGCCCCAGCATTTT. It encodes CASSLWASGSAQPQHF.

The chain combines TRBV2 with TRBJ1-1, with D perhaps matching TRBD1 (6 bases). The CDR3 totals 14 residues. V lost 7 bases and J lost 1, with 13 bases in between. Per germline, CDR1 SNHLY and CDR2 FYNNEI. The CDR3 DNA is TGTGCCAGCAAAAGGGGACAAGGGAACACTGAAGCTTTCTTT. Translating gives CASKRGQGNTEAFF. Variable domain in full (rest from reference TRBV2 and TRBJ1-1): EPEVTQTPSHQVTQMGQEVILRCVPISNHLYFYWYRQILGQKVEFLVSFYNNEISEKSEIFDDQFSVERPDGSNFTLKIRSTKLEDSAMYFCASKRGQGNTEAFFGQGTRLTVV.

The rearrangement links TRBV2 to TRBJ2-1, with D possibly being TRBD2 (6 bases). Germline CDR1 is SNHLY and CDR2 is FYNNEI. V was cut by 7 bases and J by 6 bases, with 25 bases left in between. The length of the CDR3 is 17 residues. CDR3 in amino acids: CASIVTSSPSGSNEQFF. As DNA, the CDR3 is TGTGCCAGCATTGTAACTAGCTCCCCGAGTGGGTCCAATGAGCAGTTCTTC. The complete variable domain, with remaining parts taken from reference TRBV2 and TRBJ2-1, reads EPEVTQTPSHQVTQMGQEVILRCVPISNHLYFYWYRQILGQKVEFLVSFYNNEISEKSEIFDDQFSVERPDGSNFTLKIRSTKLEDSAMYFCASIVTSSPSGSNEQFFGPGTRLTVL.

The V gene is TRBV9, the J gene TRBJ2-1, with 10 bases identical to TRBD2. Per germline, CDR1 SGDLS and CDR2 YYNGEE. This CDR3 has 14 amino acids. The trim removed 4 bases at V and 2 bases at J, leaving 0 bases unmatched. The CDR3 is CASSSGGAYNEQFF. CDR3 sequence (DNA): TGTGCCAGCAGCAGCGGGGGGGCCTACAATGAGCAGTTCTTC.

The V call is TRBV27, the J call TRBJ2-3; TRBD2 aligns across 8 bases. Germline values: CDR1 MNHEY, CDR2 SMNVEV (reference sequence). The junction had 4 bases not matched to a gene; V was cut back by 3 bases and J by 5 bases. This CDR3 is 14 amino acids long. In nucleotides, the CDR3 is TGTGCCAGCAGTTTCGTAGCGGGGCAAGATACGCAGTATTTT. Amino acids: CASSFVAGQDTQYF.

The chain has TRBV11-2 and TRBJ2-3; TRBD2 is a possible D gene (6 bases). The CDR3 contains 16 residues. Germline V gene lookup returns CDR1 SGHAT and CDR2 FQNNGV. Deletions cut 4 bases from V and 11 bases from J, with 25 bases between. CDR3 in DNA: TGTGCCAGCAGCTCAACGCCATGGAGGGGAGGCTGGGAGCAGTATTTT. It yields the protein CASSSTPWRGGWEQYF.